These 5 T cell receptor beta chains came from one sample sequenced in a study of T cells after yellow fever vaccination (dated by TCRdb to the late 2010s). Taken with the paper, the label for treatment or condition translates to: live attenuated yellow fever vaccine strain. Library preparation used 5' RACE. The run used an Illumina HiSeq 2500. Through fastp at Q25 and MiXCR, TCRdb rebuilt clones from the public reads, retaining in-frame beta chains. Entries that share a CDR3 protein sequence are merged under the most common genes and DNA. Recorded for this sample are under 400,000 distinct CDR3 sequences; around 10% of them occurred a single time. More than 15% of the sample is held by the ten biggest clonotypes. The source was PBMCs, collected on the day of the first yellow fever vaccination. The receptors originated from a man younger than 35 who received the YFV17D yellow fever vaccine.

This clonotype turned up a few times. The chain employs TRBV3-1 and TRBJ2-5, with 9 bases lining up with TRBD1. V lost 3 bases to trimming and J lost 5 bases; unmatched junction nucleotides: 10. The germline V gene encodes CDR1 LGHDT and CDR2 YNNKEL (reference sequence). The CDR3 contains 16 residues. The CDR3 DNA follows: TGTGCCAGCAGCCAGGGGACAGGGATCGTCGGGGAGACCCAGTACTTC. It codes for CASSQGTGIVGETQYF.

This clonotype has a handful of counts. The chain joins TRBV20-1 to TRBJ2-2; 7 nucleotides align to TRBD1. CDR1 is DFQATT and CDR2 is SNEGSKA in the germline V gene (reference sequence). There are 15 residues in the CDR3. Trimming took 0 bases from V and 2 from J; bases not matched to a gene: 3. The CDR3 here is CSAREGTVNTGELFF. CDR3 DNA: TGCAGTGCTAGAGAGGGGACAGTTAACACCGGGGAGCTGTTTTTT.

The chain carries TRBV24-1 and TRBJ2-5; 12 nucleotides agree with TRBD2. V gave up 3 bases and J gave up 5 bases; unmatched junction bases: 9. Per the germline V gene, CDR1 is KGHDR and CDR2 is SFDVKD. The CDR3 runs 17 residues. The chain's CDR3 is CATSDGILAGGRETQYF. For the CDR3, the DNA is TGTGCCACCAGTGATGGAATACTAGCGGGGGGCCGGGAGACCCAGTACTTC.

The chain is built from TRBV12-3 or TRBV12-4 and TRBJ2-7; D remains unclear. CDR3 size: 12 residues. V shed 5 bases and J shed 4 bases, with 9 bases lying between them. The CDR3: CASSTGFYEQYF. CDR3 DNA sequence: TGTGCCAGCAGTACGGGTTTTTACGAGCAGTACTTC.

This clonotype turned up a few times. The CDR3 protein is CASSESGEISNQPQHF. The CDR3 DNA follows: TGTGCCAGCAGTGAATCTGGGGAAATAAGCAATCAGCCCCAGCATTTT. This rearrangement joins TRBV25-1 to TRBJ1-5; D is undetermined. The V end was cut by 1 base, the J end by 1 base, with 11 bases between. The CDR3 contains 16 residues. Looked up from germline, CDR1 is MGHDK and CDR2 is SYGVNS.